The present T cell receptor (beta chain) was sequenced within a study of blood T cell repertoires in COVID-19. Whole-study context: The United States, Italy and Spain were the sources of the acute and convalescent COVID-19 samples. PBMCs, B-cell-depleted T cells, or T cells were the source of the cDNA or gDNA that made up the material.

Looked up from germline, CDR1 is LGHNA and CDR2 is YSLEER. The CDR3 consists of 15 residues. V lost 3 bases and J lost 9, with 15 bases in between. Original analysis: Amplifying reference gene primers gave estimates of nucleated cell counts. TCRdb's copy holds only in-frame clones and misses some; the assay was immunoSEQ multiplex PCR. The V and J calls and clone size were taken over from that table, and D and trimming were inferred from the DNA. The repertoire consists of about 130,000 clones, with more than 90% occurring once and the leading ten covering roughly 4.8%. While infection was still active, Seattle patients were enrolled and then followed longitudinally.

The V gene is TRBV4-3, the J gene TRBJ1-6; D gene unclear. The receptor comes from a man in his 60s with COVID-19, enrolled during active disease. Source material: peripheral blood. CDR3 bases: TGCGCCAGCAGCCATCCGACAAGCGAGGGTTCACCCCTCCACTTT. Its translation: CASSHPTSEGSPLHF.